This T cell receptor (beta chain) was identified during a study of T cell responses to AZD1222 COVID-19 vaccine. To note about this clone: Its antigen is unknown.

Some second doses came at about 4 weeks and others at about 12 weeks; these were pooled. Produced via immunoSEQ multiplex PCR; TCRdb's table is partial and in-frame only. In the table there are some 110,000 clones, less than 95% of which are singletons. The germline CDR1 and CDR2 sequences are SNHLY and FYNNEI. V lost 8 bases and J lost 0, with 8 bases in between. The CDR3 has 13 amino acids. Study-wide points: The donors showed a predominance of white British ancestry and of females, with possible underestimation of clonal diversity. A reported finding is that nearly half of spike-specific TCRs target unmutated variant regions. Once two AZD1222 doses were given, Spike-specific TCR breadth and depth went up.

This sequence originates from an adult who received the AZD1222 COVID-19 vaccine. The J gene is TRBJ1-5, the V gene TRBV2; D gene unclear. The sample in question was peripheral blood, obtained 28 days after the second AZD1222 dose. CDR3 loop: CASDLGSNQPQHF. DNA for the CDR3: TGTGCCAGCGACCTGGGTAGCAATCAGCCCCAGCATTTT.